Sequencing of this T cell receptor (beta chain) was carried out in a study of CD4 and CD8 cells across lung adenocarcinoma regions. CDR3 size: 15 residues. The germline V gene has CDR1 MNHNS and CDR2 SASEGT. In the case of this clonotype: This may stem from a read error, because a much larger clone lies one nucleotide away.

TCRdb reanalysed the PCR reads using MiXCR and keeps one entry per CDR3 protein. The top ten clones hold around 21% of a sample with 2,000 or so distinct CDR3 sequences, about half of them seen once. This chain uses TRBV6-1 with TRBJ2-1; D possibly corresponds to TRBD2 (5 bases). This sequence was found in a female donor with lung adenocarcinoma. The CD4 and CD8 labels of this study may be unreliable. Sequencing used CD4+ T cells from the center of a lung tumor. In nucleotides, the CDR3 is TGTGCCACCGAAACGGCGGGCCTCGTCTACAATGAGCAGCTCTTC. It yields the protein CATETAGLVYNEQLF.